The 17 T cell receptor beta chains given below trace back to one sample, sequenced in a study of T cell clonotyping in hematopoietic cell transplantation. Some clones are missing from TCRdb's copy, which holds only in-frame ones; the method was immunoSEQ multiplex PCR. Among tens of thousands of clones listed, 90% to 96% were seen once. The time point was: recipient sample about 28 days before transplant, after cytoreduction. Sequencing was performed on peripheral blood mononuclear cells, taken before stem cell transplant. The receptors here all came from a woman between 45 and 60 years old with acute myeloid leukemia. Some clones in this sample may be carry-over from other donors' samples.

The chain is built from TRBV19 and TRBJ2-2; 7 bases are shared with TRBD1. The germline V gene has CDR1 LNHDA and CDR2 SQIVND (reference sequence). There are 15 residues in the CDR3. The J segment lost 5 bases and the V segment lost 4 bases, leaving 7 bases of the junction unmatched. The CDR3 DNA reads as TGTGCCAGTAGTACCAGGGACAGTCGGACCGGGGAGCTGTTTTTT. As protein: CASSTRDSRTGELFF.

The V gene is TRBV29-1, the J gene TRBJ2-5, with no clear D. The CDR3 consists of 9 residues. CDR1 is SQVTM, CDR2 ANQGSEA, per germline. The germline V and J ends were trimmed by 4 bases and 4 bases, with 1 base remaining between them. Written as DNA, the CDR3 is TGCAGCGTTGGAGAGACCCAGTACTTC. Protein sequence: CSVGETQYF.

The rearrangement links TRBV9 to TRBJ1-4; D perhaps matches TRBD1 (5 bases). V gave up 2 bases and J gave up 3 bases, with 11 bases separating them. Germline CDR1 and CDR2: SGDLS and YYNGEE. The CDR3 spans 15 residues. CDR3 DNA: TGTGCCAGCAGCGTGGCAGGGTCTGCTAATGAAAAACTGTTTTTT. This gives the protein CASSVAGSANEKLFF.

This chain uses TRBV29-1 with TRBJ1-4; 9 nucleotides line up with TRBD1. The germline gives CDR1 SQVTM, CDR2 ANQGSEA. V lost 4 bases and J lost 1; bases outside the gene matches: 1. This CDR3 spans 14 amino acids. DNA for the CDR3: TGCAGCGTTGCGGACAGGGGAACTAATGAAAAACTGTTTTTT. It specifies CSVADRGTNEKLFF.

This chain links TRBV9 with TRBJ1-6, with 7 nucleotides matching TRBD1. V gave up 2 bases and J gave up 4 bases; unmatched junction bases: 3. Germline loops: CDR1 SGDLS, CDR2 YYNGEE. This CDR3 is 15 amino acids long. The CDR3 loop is CASSVGGQYNSPLHF. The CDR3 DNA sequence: TGTGCCAGCAGCGTCGGGGGACAGTATAATTCACCCCTCCACTTT.

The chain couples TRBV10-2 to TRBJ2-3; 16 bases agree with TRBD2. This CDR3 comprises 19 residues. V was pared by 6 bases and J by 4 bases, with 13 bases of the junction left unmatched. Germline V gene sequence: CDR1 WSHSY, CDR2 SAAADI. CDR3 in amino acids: CASRGTSGRAMFSSDTQYF. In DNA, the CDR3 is TGCGCCAGCAGGGGGACTAGCGGGAGGGCCATGTTTTCGTCAGATACGCAGTATTTT.

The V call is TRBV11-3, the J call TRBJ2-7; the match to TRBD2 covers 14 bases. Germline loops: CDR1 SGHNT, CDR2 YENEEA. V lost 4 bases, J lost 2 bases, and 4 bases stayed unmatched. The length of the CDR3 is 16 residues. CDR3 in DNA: TGTGCCAGCAGCTCCGGGACTAGCGGGAGTCCCTACGAGCAGTACTTC. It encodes CASSSGTSGSPYEQYF.

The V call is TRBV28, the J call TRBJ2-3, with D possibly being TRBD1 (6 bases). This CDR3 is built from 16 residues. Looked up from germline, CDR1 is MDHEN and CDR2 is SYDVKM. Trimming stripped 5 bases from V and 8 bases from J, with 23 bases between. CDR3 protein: CASSPRIGGTRGTQYF. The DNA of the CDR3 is TGTGCCAGCAGTCCTAGGATTGGTGGGACAAGGGGTACGCAGTATTTT.

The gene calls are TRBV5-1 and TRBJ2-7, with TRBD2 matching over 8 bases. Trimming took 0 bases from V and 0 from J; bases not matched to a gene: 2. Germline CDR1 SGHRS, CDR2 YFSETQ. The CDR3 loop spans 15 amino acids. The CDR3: CASSLGTSPSYEQYF. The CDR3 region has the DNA TGCGCCAGCAGCTTGGGGACTAGCCCCTCCTACGAGCAGTACTTC.

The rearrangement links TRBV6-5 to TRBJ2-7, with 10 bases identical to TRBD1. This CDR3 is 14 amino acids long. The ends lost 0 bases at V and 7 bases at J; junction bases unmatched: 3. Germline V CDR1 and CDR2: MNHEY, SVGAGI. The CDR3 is CASSYSGTGVEQYF. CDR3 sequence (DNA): TGTGCCAGCAGTTACTCAGGGACAGGGGTAGAGCAGTACTTC.

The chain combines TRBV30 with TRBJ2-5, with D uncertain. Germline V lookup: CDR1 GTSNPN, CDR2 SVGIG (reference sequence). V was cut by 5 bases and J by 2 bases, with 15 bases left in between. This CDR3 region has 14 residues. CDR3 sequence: CAWGEGPKQETQYF. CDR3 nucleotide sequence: TGTGCCTGGGGGGAAGGGCCTAAGCAAGAGACCCAGTACTTC.

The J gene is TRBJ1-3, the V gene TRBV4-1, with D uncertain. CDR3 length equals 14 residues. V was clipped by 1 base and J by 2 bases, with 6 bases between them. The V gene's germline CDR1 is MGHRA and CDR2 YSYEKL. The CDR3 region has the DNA TGCGCCAGCAGCCAAGCAAGGACTGGAAACACCATATATTTT. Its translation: CASSQARTGNTIYF.

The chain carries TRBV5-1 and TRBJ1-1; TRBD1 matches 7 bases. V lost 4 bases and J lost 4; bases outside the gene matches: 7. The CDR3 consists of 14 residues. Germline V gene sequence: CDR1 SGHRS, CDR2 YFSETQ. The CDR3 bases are TGCGCCAGCAGCGGAAGACAGGGAAGCACTGAAGCTTTCTTT. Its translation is CASSGRQGSTEAFF.

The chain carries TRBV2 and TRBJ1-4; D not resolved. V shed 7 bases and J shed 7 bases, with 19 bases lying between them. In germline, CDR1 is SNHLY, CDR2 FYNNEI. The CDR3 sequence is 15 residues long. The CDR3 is CASTGYSDLFEKLFF. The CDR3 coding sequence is TGTGCCAGCACGGGGTATTCAGATTTATTTGAAAAACTGTTTTTT.

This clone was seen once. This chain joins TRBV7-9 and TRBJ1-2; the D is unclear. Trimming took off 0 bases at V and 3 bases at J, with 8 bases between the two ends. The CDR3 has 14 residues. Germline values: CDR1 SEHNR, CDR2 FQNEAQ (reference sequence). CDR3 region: CASSLAYGDYGYTF. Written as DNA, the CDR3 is TGTGCCAGCAGCTTAGCGTACGGGGACTATGGCTACACCTTC.

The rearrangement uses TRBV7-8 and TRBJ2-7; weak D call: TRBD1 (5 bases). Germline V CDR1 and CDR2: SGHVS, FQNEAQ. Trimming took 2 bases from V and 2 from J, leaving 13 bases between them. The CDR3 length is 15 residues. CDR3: CASSLPGLTAYEQYF. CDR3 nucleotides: TGTGCCAGCAGCTTACCAGGGCTAACCGCCTACGAGCAGTACTTC.

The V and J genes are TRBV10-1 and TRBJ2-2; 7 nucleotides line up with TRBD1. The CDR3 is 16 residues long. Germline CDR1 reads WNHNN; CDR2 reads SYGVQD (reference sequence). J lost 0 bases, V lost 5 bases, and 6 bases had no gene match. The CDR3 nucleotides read TGCGCCAGCAGTTTGACAGGGTCGGCGAACACCGGGGAGCTGTTTTTT. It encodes CASSLTGSANTGELFF.